These 19 T cell receptor beta chains originate from one sample sequenced in a study of PD-1 blockade in classical Hodgkin lymphoma (dated by TCRdb to 2018 to 2020). This sample's time point label indicates: cycle 4 day 1 (C4D1), after five to seven weeks of nivolumab. Every trial patient had relapsed following autologous stem cell transplantation, and prior brentuximab vedotin exposure was what differed among cohorts A, B and C. The library was made by the immunoSEQ multiplex PCR assay. TCRdb holds this immuneACCESS table with in-frame rearrangements only. Some clones are missing; in checked studies, unresolved V genes explain under half, and the rest has no known cause. This sample comprises tens of thousands of clones, less than 95% of them detected only once. The ten top clones hold approximately 10% of the sample. The sample was peripheral blood mononuclear cells (PBMCs), taken before the fourth cycle of nivolumab. All receptors come from a human donor with classical Hodgkin lymphoma.

The rearrangement links TRBV6-5 to TRBJ1-1; D is unclear. CDR3 length: 11 residues. Trimming removed 8 bases at V and 8 bases at J, with 12 bases between. The germline CDR1 and CDR2 sequences are MNHEY and SVGAGI. The CDR3 DNA sequence: TGTGCCAGCCGGAAAGCGGGGGAAGCTTTCTTT. Translated, it gives CASRKAGEAFF.

The chain links TRBV6-6 to TRBJ1-6, with D unclear. This CDR3 is built from 15 residues. V was trimmed by 0 bases and J by 11 bases, leaving 14 bases between them. Germline CDR1 MNHNY, CDR2 SVGAGI (reference sequence). Here the CDR3 DNA reads TGTGCCAGCAGTTACTCGACTCCAACGATGACACCCCTCCACTTT. Its protein product is CASSYSTPTMTPLHF.

The chain carries TRBV11-2 and TRBJ2-7, with 13 bases fitting TRBD2. V gave up 2 bases and J gave up 3 bases; unmatched junction bases: 4. Per germline, CDR1 SGHAT and CDR2 FQNNGV. This CDR3 contains 16 residues. The CDR3 reads CASSLTSGGDYYEQYF. Written as DNA, the CDR3 is TGTGCCAGCAGCTTAACTAGCGGGGGGGATTACTACGAGCAGTACTTC.

The chain is built from TRBV1 and TRBJ1-6. TRBV1 is a pseudogene locus. The CDR3 totals 10 residues. CDR3 sequence: CTSNRDPLHF. The CDR3 DNA follows: TGCACCAGCAACCGGGACCCCCTCCACTTT.

The chain couples TRBV27 to TRBJ2-3; D possibly corresponds to TRBD2 (5 bases). This CDR3 spans 16 amino acids. CDR1 is MNHEY, CDR2 SMNVEV, per germline (reference sequence). V lost 2 bases and J 5 bases, leaving 17 bases between the germline ends. CDR3 protein: CASSLTEARGIDTQYF. CDR3 sequence (DNA): TGTGCCAGCAGTTTAACGGAGGCGCGAGGAATAGATACGCAGTATTTT.

The J gene is TRBJ2-3, the V gene TRBV28, with D possibly being TRBD2 (5 bases). The CDR3 runs to 14 residues. Trimming removed 2 bases from V and 6 bases from J, with 12 bases in between. Germline-derived CDR1 and CDR2 are MDHEN and SYDVKM. CDR3 DNA: TGTGCCAGCAGTTTAGGTTGGCGCGGGGATACGCAGTATTTT. This encodes CASSLGWRGDTQYF.

This chain connects TRBV5-6 to TRBJ2-7; TRBD1 is a possible D gene (5 bases). CDR3 length equals 13 residues. CDR1 is SGHDT, CDR2 YYEEEE, per germline. Trimming took 4 bases from V and 3 from J, leaving 11 bases between them. CDR3 sequence: CASSPDSRYEQYF. DNA for the CDR3: TGTGCCAGCAGCCCCGACAGCCGCTACGAGCAGTACTTC.

This sequence joins TRBV7-8 and TRBJ1-2; a weak D match, TRBD1 (5 bases). Germline CDR1 SGHVS, CDR2 FQNEAQ. V gave up 5 bases and J gave up 4 bases, with 17 bases separating them. The CDR3 totals 15 residues. The chain's CDR3 is CASSVAGQGLYGYTF. DNA for the CDR3: TGTGCCAGCAGCGTGGCAGGGCAGGGACTCTATGGCTACACCTTC.

V and J are TRBV7-9 and TRBJ2-1; 9 bases align to TRBD1. Trimming took 5 bases from V and 14 from J; bases not matched to a gene: 4. The CDR3 sequence is 11 residues long. CDR1 is SEHNR, CDR2 FQNEAQ, per germline (reference sequence). As DNA, the CDR3 is TGTGCCAGCAGCCCCGGGACAGGGAAGTTCTTC. It codes for CASSPGTGKFF.

V is TRBV5-6 and J is TRBJ2-2; the D gene is possibly TRBD2 (5 bases). This CDR3 has 14 amino acids. Trimming took off 0 bases at V and 2 bases at J, with 5 bases between the two ends. Germline V lookup: CDR1 SGHDT, CDR2 YYEEEE. The CDR3 DNA sequence: TGTGCCAGCAGCTTGGCGGGAAACACCGGGGAGCTGTTTTTT. It specifies CASSLAGNTGELFF.

The genes are TRBV7-6 and TRBJ1-1; no clear D gene. The CDR3 runs to 11 residues. The V gene's germline CDR1 is SGHVS and CDR2 FNYEAQ. The ends were cut back, 5 bases at V and 11 bases at J, with 12 bases in the middle. The CDR3, as DNA: TGTGCCAGCAGCCCACCCTTGGGCGCTTTCTTT. The encoded protein is CASSPPLGAFF.

The chain links TRBV6-5 to TRBJ2-7; 9 nucleotides line up with TRBD1. Unmatched junction bases numbered 8, after V lost 11 bases and J lost 0 bases. This CDR3 spans 14 amino acids. CDR1 and CDR2 from the germline V gene are MNHEY and SVGAGI. CDR3 DNA: TGTGCCGGCCGGACAGGGGCAAGCTCCTACGAGCAGTACTTC. Protein sequence: CAGRTGASSYEQYF.

This rearrangement joins TRBV6-6 to TRBJ2-1, with TRBD2 as a possible D gene (7 bases). The ends were cut back, 5 bases at V and 8 bases at J, with 16 bases in the middle. The CDR3 contains 14 residues. Germline V gene data show CDR1 as MNHNY and CDR2 as SVGAGI (reference sequence). The chain's CDR3 is CASSPQPGGHEQFF. CDR3 sequence (DNA): TGTGCCAGCAGTCCTCAGCCCGGGGGGCATGAGCAGTTCTTC.

This clone was detected only a few times. The chain links TRBV27 to TRBJ1-1; 7 nucleotides line up with TRBD1. The CDR3 consists of 14 residues. Germline V lookup: CDR1 MNHEY, CDR2 SMNVEV (reference sequence). The V and J ends lost 5 bases and 0 bases, in that order; junction bases with no gene match: 3. This chain's CDR3 is CASSMGTVNTEAFF. CDR3 coding DNA: TGTGCCAGCAGTATGGGGACAGTGAACACTGAAGCTTTCTTT.

This chain uses TRBV4-1 with TRBJ2-6; no definite D call. Germline CDR1 reads MGHRA; CDR2 reads YSYEKL. The V end lost 5 bases, the J end lost 0 bases, and 8 bases lay between the germline ends. This CDR3 is built from 15 residues. The chain's CDR3 is CASSSTHSGANVLTF. DNA of the CDR3: TGCGCCAGCAGCTCCACACACTCTGGGGCCAACGTCCTGACTTTC.

This clone was detected once. The chain couples TRBV11-2 to TRBJ1-2, with D hard to call. V was cut by 1 base and J by 6 bases, with 6 bases left in between. The CDR3 is 12 amino acids. Germline assignment: CDR1 SGHAT and CDR2 FQNNGV. Here the CDR3 DNA reads TGTGCCAGCAGCTTAGGGGTAGATGGCTACACCTTC. Its translation is CASSLGVDGYTF.

The rearrangement uses TRBV7-8 and TRBJ2-5; D gene unclear. This CDR3 has 12 residues. V dropped 8 bases and J dropped 5 bases, with 12 bases sitting between them. In germline, CDR1 is SGHVS, CDR2 FQNEAQ. In DNA form, the CDR3 reads TGTGCCAGCTTTCTTAGTTCGGAGACCCAGTACTTC. It codes for CASFLSSETQYF.

The chain joins TRBV4-1 to TRBJ2-3; 8 positions agree with TRBD2. CDR3 length equals 16 residues. The ends lost 1 base at V and 3 bases at J; junction bases unmatched: 6. Germline V gives CDR1 MGHRA, CDR2 YSYEKL. In DNA, the CDR3 is TGCGCCAGCAGCCAAGGTATCGCGGGGGGTACAGATACGCAGTATTTT. Amino acid sequence: CASSQGIAGGTDTQYF.

This clone was counted between two and nine times. The chain employs TRBV6-1 and TRBJ2-1; 8 nucleotides agree with TRBD1. V lost 4 bases, J lost 12 bases, and 17 bases stayed unmatched. The CDR3 is 16 residues long. Per the germline V gene, CDR1 is MNHNS and CDR2 is SASEGT. CDR3 nucleotide sequence: TGTGCCAGCAGTGGGACCCCGGGACAGGACCGCACGCGGCAGTTCTTC. Translated, it gives CASSGTPGQDRTRQFF.